This T cell receptor beta chain was identified during a study of cytomegalovirus exposure and HLA in healthy donors. Study-wide points: There was a cluster of highly shared sequence variants that was likely a sequencing artifact.

All donors participated as healthy donors of bone marrow. The CDR3 is 16 residues long. Germline-derived CDR1 and CDR2 are SGHVS and FNYEAQ. V shed 5 bases and J 4 bases; nucleotides not matched to a gene: 9. Comments on this clone: As yet, its antigen is unknown.

The PCR made use of 60 Vbeta and 13 Jbeta primers. Authors' data handling: In a later analysis, roughly 11 million of some 80 million unique beta chains occurred in at least two donors. Profiling relied on immunoSEQ multiplex PCR, and the TCRdb table lists in-frame clones only, not all of them. V, J and clone size reflect that table, while D and trimming were determined from the DNA. The table includes roughly 140,000 clones, nearly 85% detected once. This sequence was found in a male donor in good health and CMV-seronegative. J is TRBJ2-2 and V is TRBV7-6; TRBD2 agrees at 8 bases. The sequenced sample was PBMCs. In DNA, the CDR3 is TGTGCCAGCAGCCTGGAAGCGGGAGAGGCCACCGGGGAGCTGTTTTTT. Residues: CASSLEAGEATGELFF.